This TCR beta chain emerged from a study of T cells in Graves' hyperthyroidism and ophthalmopathy. General study points: The authors' 13 V-J model separated ophthalmopathy from stable hyperthyroidism. Most thyroid clonotypes that were expanded above 0.001 also turned up in blood.

Patients between 18 and 65 years old had hyperthyroidism, newly diagnosed and lasting under 2 months. As to this clonotype: Its antigen remains unidentified.

Unmatched junction bases numbered 16, after V lost 3 bases and J lost 8 bases. The germline V gene encodes CDR1 DFQATT and CDR2 SNEGSKA (reference sequence). The CDR3 is 16 amino acids. The TCR beta CDR3 regions underwent amplification using RNA transcripts as the source. HTBI primers were used for first-round RT-PCR of the TCR CDR3. TCRdb analysed the multiplex PCR reads with MiXCR anew, one entry per CDR3 protein. The sample lists under 700,000 distinct CDR3 sequences; 46% were seen once. The V call is TRBV20-1, the J call TRBJ1-2; 9 bases are a match to TRBD1. This sequence was found in a woman in her late teens or twenties with Graves' hyperthyroidism. Sequenced: peripheral blood or thyroid tissue (not recorded which). The DNA for the CDR3 is TGCAGTGCTAGTTCATCTAGGGGACAGGGTGTTTGGGGCTACACCTTC. Its protein product is CSASSSRGQGVWGYTF.